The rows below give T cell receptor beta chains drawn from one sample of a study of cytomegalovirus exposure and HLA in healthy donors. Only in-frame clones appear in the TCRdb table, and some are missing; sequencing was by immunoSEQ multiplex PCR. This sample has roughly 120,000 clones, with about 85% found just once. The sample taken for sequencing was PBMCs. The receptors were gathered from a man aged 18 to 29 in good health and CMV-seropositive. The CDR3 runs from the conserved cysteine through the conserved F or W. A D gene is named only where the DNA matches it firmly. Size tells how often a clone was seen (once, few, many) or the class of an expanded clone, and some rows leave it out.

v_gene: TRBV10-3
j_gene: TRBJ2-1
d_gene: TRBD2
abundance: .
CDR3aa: CAISERGLAGGLDNEQFF
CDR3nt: TGTGCCATCAGTGAGCGGGGACTAGCGGGGGGGCTCGACAATGAGCAGTTCTTC

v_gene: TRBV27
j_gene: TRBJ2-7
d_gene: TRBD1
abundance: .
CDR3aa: CAGSLLGQGLYEQYF
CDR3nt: TGTGCCGGCAGTTTATTGGGACAGGGGTTGTACGAGCAGTACTTC

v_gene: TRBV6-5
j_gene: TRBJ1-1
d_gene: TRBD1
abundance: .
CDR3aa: CASQETGDYNTEAFF
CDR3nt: TGTGCCAGCCAGGAGACAGGGGATTACAACACTGAAGCTTTCTTT

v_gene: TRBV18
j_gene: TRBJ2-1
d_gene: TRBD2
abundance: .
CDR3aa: CASSPRWPGGAGWEQFF
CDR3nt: TGTGCCAGCTCACCACGTTGGCCCGGGGGGGCCGGATGGGAGCAGTTCTTC

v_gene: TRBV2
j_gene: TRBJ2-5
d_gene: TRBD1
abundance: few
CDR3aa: CASSHDRGQETQYF
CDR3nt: TGTGCCAGCAGCCACGACAGGGGCCAGGAGACCCAGTACTTC

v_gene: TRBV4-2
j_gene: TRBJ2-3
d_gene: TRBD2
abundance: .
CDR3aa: CASSLPSGGTDTQYF
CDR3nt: TGTGCCAGCAGCCTTCCTAGCGGGGGTACAGATACGCAGTATTTT

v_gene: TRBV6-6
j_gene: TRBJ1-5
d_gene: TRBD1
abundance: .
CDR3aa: CASSSPTGARGPQHF
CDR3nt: TGTGCCAGCAGTTCACCGACAGGGGCTCGGGGGCCCCAGCATTTT

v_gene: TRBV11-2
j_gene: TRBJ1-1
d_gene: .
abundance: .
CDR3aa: CASSSIIQGNTEAFF
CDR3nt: TGTGCCAGCAGTTCTATCATACAGGGGAACACTGAAGCTTTCTTT

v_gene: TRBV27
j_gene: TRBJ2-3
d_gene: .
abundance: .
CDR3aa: CASGGFLGTQYF
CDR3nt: TGTGCCAGCGGAGGATTTTTGGGTACGCAGTATTTT

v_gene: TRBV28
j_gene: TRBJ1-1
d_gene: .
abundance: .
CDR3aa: CASSLRVRGNTEAFF
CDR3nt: TGTGCCAGCAGTTTACGGGTCAGGGGAAACACTGAAGCTTTCTTT

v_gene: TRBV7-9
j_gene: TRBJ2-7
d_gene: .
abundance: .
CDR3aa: CASSLVGTRAYEQYF
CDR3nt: TGTGCCAGCAGCCTAGTGGGGACACGGGCCTACGAGCAGTACTTC

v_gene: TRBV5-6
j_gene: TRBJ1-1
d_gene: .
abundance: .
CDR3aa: CASSLGLNTEAFF
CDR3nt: TGTGCCAGCAGCTTAGGACTAAACACTGAAGCTTTCTTT

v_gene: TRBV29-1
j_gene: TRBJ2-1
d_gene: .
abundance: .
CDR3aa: CSVVGPGNEQFF
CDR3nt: TGCAGCGTTGTCGGCCCAGGGAATGAGCAGTTCTTC

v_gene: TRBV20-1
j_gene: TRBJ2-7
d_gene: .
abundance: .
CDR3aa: CSARESYEQYF
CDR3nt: TGCAGTGCTAGAGAGAGTTACGAGCAGTACTTC

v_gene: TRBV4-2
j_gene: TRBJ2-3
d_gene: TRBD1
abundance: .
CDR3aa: CASSHNNRGLRDTQYF
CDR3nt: TGTGCCAGCAGCCATAATAACAGGGGGCTGAGGGATACGCAGTATTTT

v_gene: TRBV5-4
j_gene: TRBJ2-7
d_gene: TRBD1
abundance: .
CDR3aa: CASSLRGPGYEQYF
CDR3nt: TGTGCCAGCAGCTTAAGGGGGCCAGGCTACGAGCAGTACTTC

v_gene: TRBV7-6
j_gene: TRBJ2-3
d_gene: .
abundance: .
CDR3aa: CASSSVPGLDTQYF
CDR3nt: TGTGCCAGCAGCTCAGTTCCGGGTTTAGATACGCAGTATTTT

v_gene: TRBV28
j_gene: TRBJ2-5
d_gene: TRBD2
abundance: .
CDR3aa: CASGTSGGMMETQYF
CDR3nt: TGTGCCAGCGGGACTAGCGGGGGGATGATGGAGACCCAGTACTTC

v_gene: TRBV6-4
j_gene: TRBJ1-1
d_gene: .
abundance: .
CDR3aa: CASSVGGRAGVTEAFF
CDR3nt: TGTGCCAGCAGTGTCGGGGGACGGGCGGGGGTAACTGAAGCTTTCTTT

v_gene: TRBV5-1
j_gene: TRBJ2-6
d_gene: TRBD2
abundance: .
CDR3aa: CASSLVNSGGASGANVLTF
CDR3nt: TGCGCCAGCAGCTTGGTAAATAGCGGGGGGGCCTCTGGGGCCAACGTCCTGACTTTC

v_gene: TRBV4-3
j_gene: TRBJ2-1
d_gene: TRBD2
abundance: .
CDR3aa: CASSQGPGLANNEQFF
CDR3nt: TGCGCCAGCAGCCAGGGCCCGGGACTAGCGAACAATGAGCAGTTCTTC

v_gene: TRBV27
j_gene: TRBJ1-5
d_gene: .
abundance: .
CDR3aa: CASSLRGSNQPQHF
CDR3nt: TGTGCCAGCAGTTTAAGGGGTAGCAATCAGCCCCAGCATTTT

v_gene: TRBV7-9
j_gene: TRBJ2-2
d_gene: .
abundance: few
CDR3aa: CASSLGQGTGELFF
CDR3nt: TGTGCCAGCAGCTTAGGTCAGGGGACCGGGGAGCTGTTTTTT

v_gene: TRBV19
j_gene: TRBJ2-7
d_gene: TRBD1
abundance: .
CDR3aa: CASSITRTGRSGEQYF
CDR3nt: TGTGCCAGTAGTATCACCCGGACAGGGCGATCCGGAGAGCAGTACTTC

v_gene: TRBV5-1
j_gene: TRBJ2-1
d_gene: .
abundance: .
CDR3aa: CASSLRGGDEQFF
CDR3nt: TGCGCCAGCAGCTTGAGAGGGGGTGATGAGCAGTTCTTC

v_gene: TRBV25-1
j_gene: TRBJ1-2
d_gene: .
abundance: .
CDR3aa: CASSEAGRPIVTF
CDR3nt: TGTGCCAGCAGTGAAGCGGGACGTCCGATCGTCACCTTC

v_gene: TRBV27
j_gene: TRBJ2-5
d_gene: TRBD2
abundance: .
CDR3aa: CASSPGTSAETQYF
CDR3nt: TGTGCCAGCAGTCCGGGGACTAGCGCTGAGACCCAGTACTTC

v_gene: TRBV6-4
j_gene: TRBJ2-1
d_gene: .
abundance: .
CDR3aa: CASSAGRGGYNEQFF
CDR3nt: TGTGCCAGCAGTGCGGGTCGAGGGGGCTACAATGAGCAGTTCTTC

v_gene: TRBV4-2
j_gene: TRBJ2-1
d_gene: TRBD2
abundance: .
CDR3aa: CASSQDSTGGPDEQFF
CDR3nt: TGTGCCAGCAGCCAAGACTCGACGGGGGGGCCCGATGAGCAGTTCTTC

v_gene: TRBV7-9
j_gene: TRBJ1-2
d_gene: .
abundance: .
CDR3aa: CASSFPDSPESYGYTF
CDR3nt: TGTGCCAGCAGCTTCCCAGACAGCCCCGAGAGCTATGGCTACACCTTC

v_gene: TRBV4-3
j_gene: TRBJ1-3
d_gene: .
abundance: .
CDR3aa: CASSQEPVGAPSLGNTIYF
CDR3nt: TGCGCCAGCAGCCAAGAGCCGGTGGGGGCGCCGAGTTTAGGAAACACCATATATTTT

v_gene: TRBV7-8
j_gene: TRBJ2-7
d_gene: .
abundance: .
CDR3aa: CASSFGQTSYEQYF
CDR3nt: TGTGCCAGCAGCTTCGGACAGACCTCCTACGAGCAGTACTTC

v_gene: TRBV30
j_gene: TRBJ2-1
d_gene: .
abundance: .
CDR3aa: CARGGSAYNEQFF
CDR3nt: TGTGCTAGGGGGGGCAGCGCCTACAATGAGCAGTTCTTC

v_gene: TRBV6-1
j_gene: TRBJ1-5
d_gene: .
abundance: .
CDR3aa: CASSFAGYSNQPQHF
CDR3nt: TGTGCCAGCAGTTTTGCAGGGTACAGCAATCAGCCCCAGCATTTT

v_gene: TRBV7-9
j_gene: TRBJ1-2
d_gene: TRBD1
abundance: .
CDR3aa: CASSLGDSGRPNYGYTF
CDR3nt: TGTGCCAGCAGCTTAGGGGACAGCGGACGTCCTAACTATGGCTACACCTTC

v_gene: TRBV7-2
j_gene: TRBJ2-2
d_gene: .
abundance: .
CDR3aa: CASSFLELRSGELFF
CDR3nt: TGTGCCAGCAGCTTTTTGGAGCTCCGGAGCGGGGAGCTGTTTTTT

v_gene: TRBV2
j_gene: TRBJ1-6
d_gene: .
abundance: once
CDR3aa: CASGGVGSYNSPLHF
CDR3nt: TGTGCCAGCGGAGGGGTCGGCTCCTATAATTCACCCCTCCACTTT

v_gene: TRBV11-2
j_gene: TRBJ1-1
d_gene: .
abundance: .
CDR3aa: CASSASYGLNTEAFF
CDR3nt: TGTGCCAGCAGCGCAAGCTATGGGCTGAACACTGAAGCTTTCTTT

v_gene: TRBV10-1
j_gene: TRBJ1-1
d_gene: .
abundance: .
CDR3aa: CASISLQGRRTEAFF
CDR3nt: TGCGCCAGCATATCATTACAGGGACGAAGGACTGAAGCTTTCTTT

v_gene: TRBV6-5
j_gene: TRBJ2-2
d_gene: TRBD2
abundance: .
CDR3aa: CASSAAGAGELFF
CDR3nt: TGTGCCAGCAGCGCTGCGGGGGCCGGGGAGCTGTTTTTT

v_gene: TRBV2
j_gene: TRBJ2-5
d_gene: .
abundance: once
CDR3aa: CASSENGRGAETQYF
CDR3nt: TGTGCCAGCAGTGAGAATGGGCGGGGAGCAGAGACCCAGTACTTC

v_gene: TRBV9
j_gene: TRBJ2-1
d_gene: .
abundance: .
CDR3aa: CASSASQIRSQQFF
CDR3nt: TGTGCCAGCAGCGCCTCACAGATACGCAGTCAGCAGTTCTTC

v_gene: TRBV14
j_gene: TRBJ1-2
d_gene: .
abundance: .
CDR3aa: CASSHRPEGGYTF
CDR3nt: TGTGCCAGCAGCCACAGGCCAGAGGGAGGCTACACCTTC

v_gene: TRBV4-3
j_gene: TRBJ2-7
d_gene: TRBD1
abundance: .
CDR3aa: CASSLGTGGDHEQYF
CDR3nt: TGCGCCAGCAGCCTTGGGACAGGTGGGGACCACGAGCAGTACTTC

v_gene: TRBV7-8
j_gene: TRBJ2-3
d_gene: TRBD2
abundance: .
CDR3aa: CASSYLIPTSGFTDTQYF
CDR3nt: TGTGCCAGCAGCTATCTGATCCCGACTAGCGGATTCACAGATACGCAGTATTTT

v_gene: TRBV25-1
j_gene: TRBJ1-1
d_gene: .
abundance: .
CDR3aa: CASSDMGRDTEAFF
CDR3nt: TGTGCCAGCAGTGACATGGGGAGGGACACTGAAGCTTTCTTT

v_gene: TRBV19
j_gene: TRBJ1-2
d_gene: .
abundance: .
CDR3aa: CASSISRGLSIPGYTF
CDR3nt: TGTGCCAGTAGTATCTCCCGGGGTTTGAGTATTCCTGGCTACACCTTC

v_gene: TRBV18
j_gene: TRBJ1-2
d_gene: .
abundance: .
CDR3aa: CASSPPGVPNYGYTF
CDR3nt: TGTGCCAGCTCACCACCGGGAGTCCCTAACTATGGCTACACCTTC

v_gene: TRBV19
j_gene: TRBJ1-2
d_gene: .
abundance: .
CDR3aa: CASSTAPQANYGYTF
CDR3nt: TGTGCCAGTAGTACCGCGCCTCAGGCCAACTATGGCTACACCTTC

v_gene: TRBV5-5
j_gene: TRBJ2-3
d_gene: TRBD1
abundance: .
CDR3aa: CASSPQGADTQYF
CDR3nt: TGTGCCAGCAGCCCCCAGGGGGCAGATACGCAGTATTTT

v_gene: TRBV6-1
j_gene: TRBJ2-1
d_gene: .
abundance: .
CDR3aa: CASNFQGYNEQFF
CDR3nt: TGTGCCAGCAACTTCCAGGGATACAATGAGCAGTTCTTC

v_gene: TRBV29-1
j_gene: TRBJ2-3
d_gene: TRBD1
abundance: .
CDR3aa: CSVADRGPPDTQYF
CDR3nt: TGCAGCGTCGCCGACAGGGGACCCCCAGATACGCAGTATTTT